The clone carrying this TCR beta chain has just a few counts. Antigen: not known. CDR1 and CDR2 (germline): SGHVS, FNYEAQ. Trimming pared 4 bases from V and 7 bases from J, leaving 13 bases between. This CDR3 has 14 amino acids. Study results and caveats: Tumor Tregs overlapped most with tumor, then blood, naive CD4+ cells. Tumor memory CD4+ T cell TCR gene usage clustered with blood and lymph node memory CD4+ cells and lymph node naive CD4+ cells.

Full-length variable regions came from constant-region reverse primers plus semi-nested Nested Universal Primer A PCR. TCRdb used MiXCR to reprocess the 5' RACE reads, holding one entry per CDR3 protein. The sample includes about 50,000 distinct CDR3 sequences, about 28% of them seen just once. The genes are TRBV7-6 and TRBJ1-4, with D possibly matching TRBD1 (6 bases). Sequencing was performed on naive CD4+ T cells sorted from blood. Subset denoted: naive CD4+ T cells, CD4+CD45RA+CD25-. The origin of this receptor is a female donor with breast cancer. Here the CDR3 DNA reads TGTGCCAGCAGCTACAGGGTATTAGGTGAAAAACTGTTTTTT. It encodes CASSYRVLGEKLFF.